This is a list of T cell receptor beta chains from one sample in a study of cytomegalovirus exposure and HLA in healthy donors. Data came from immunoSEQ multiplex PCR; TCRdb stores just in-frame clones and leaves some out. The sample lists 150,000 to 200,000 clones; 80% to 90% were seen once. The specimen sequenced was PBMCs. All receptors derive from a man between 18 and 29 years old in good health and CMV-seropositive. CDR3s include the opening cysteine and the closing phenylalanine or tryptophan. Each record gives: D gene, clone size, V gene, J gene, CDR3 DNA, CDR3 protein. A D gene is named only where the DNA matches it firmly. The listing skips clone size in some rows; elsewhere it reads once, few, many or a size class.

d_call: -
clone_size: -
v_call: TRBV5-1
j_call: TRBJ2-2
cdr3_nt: TGCGCCAGCAGCTTGGGGCTCCCCGGGGAGCTGTTTTTT
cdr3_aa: CASSLGLPGELFF

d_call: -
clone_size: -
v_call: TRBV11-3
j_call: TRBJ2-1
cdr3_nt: TGTGCCAGCAGCTTAAGGGCAGGGTACCATGAGCAGTTCTTC
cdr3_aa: CASSLRAGYHEQFF

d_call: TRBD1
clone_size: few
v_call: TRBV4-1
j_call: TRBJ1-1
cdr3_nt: TGCGCCAGCAGCCCTGAGGGACAGGGAGGGACTGAAGCTTTCTTT
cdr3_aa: CASSPEGQGGTEAFF

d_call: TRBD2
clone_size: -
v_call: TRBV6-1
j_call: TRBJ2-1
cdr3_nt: TGTGCCAGCAGTGCCTTGACTAGCGGGGCTTTTGGCAATGAGCAGTTCTTC
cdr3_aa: CASSALTSGAFGNEQFF

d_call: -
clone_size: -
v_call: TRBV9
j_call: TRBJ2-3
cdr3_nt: TGTGCCAGCAGCGGTATGGACTATACGCAGTATTTT
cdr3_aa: CASSGMDYTQYF

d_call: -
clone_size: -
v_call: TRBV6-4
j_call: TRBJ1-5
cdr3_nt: TGTGCCAGCAGCGTCGACACTGGTAGCAATCAGCCCCAGCATTTT
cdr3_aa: CASSVDTGSNQPQHF

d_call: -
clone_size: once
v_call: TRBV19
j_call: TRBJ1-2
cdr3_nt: TGTGCCAGTAGTCCCGGACAGTCTGGCTACACCTTC
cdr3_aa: CASSPGQSGYTF

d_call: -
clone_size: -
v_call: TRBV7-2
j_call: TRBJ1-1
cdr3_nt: TGTGCCAGCATCCTCGGGGGGCTAGGGGAAGCTTTCTTT
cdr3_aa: CASILGGLGEAFF

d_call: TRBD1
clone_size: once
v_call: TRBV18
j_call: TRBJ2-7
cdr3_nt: TGTGCCAGCTCAGCCGGGACAGGGGCCTACGAGCAGTACTTC
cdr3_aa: CASSAGTGAYEQYF

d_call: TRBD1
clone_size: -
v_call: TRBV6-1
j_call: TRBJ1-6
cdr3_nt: TGTGCCAGCAGTGAACAAGACAGGGGTGGTAATTCACCCCTCCACTTT
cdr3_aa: CASSEQDRGGNSPLHF

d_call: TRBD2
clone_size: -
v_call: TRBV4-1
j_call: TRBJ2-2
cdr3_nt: TGCGCCAGCAGCCAAGATCTACTAGCGGGGGGGCCCTTGTACACCGGGGAGCTGTTTTTT
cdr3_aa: CASSQDLLAGGPLYTGELFF

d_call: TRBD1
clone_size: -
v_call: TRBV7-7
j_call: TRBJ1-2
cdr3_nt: TGTGCTAGCAGCGCGGGACAGGGGGCAATAGATAGGAATAACTATGGCTACACCTTC
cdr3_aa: CASSAGQGAIDRNNYGYTF

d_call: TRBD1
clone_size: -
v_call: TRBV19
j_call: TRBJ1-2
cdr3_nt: TGTGCCAGTAGTATAGGTAGACAGGGGGTCAGCGGCTACACCTTC
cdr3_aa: CASSIGRQGVSGYTF

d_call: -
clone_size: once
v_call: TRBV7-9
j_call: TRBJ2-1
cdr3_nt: TGTGCCAGCAGCCCTGGCGGCAACAACAATGAGCAGTTCTTC
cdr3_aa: CASSPGGNNNEQFF

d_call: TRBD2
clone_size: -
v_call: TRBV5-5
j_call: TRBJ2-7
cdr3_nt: TGTGCCAGCAGCTGGAAACTAGCGGGGGGCCGGGAGCAGTACTTC
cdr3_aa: CASSWKLAGGREQYF

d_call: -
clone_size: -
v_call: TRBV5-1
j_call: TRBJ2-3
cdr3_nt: TGCGCCAGCAGCTTGGGGGGGGACACAGATACGCAGTATTTT
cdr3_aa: CASSLGGDTDTQYF

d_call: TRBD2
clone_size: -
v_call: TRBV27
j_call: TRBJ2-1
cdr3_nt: TGTGCCAGTACTAGCGGGGGTGACTACAATGAGCAGTTCTTC
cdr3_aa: CASTSGGDYNEQFF

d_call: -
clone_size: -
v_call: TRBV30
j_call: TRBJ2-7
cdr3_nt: TGTGCCTGGAGTGTTGGGTCGGGCGAGCAGTACTTC
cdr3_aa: CAWSVGSGEQYF

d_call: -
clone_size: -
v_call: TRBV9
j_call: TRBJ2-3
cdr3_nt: TGTGCCGCCGGGAGTGGGGGGGCTGCAGATACGCAGTATTTT
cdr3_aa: CAAGSGGAADTQYF

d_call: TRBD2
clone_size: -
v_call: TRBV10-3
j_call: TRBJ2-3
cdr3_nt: TGTGCCATTGGACTAGCGGGGACCACAGATACGCAGTATTTT
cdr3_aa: CAIGLAGTTDTQYF

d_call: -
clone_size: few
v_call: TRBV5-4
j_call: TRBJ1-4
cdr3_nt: TGTGCCAGCAGCTTGAGGGGTCAGGGCGTCGAAAAACTGTTTTTT
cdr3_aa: CASSLRGQGVEKLFF

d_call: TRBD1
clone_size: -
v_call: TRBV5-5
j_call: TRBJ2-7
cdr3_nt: TGTGCCAGCAGCCTAGGACAGGGGGTCTACGAGCAGTACTTC
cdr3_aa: CASSLGQGVYEQYF

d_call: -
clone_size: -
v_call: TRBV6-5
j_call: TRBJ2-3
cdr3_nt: TGTGCCAGCAGTTACTCCGGGACAATGGGGCAGTATTTT
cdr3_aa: CASSYSGTMGQYF

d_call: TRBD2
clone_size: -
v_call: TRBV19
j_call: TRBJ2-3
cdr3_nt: TGTGCCAGTAGTATCGCGGGGGGGGGCACAGATACGCAGTATTTT
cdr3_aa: CASSIAGGGTDTQYF

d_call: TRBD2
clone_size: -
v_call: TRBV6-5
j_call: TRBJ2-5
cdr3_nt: TGTGCCAGCAGGCTAGCGGGGGGGGGAAGAGAGACCCAGTACTTC
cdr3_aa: CASRLAGGGRETQYF

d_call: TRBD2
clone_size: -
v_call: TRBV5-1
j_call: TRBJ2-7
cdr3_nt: TGCGCCAGCACTCGAGCGGGGGAGCAGTACTTC
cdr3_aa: CASTRAGEQYF

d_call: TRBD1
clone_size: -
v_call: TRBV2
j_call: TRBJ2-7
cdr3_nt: TGTGCCAGCGAGGTGGAGGACAGGGGGTACGAGCAGTACTTC
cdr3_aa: CASEVEDRGYEQYF

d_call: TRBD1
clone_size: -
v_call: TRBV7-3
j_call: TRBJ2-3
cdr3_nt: TGTGCCAGCAGCAGACAGACAGGGGGCGCAGATACGCAGTATTTT
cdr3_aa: CASSRQTGGADTQYF

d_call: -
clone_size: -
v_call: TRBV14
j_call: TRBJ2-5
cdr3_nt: TGTGCCAGCAGCCCCTATGCTGCGATCGGAGAGACCCAGTACTTC
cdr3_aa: CASSPYAAIGETQYF

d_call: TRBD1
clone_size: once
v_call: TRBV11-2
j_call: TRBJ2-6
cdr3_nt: TGTGCCAGCAGCGTGACAGGGGGCAAGGCCAACGTCCTGACTTTC
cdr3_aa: CASSVTGGKANVLTF

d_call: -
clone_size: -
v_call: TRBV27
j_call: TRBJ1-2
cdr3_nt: TGTGCCAGCTCCCGGGACTTGGACTATGGCTACACCTTC
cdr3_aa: CASSRDLDYGYTF

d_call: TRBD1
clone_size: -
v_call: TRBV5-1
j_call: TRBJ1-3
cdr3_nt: TGCGCCAGCAGCTTGGCCGTGACAGGGGTATATTCTGGAAACACCATATATTTT
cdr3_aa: CASSLAVTGVYSGNTIYF

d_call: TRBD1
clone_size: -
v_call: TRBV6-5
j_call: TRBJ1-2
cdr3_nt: TGTGCCAGCAGTCCAACAGGGGTTGGCTACACCTTC
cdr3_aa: CASSPTGVGYTF

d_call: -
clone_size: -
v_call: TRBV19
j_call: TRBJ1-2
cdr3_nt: TGTGCCACCCTAAACAGGGACGGCCTCTTAAGCTATGGCTACACCTTC
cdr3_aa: CATLNRDGLLSYGYTF

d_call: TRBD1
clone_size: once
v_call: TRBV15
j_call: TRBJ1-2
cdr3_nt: TGTGCCACTAAGGACAGGGGCGGAAACTATGGCTACACCTTC
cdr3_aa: CATKDRGGNYGYTF

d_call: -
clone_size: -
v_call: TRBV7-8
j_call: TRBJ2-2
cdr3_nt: TGTGCCAGCAGCTTAGCGCGAGTTACCGGGGAGCTGTTTTTT
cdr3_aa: CASSLARVTGELFF

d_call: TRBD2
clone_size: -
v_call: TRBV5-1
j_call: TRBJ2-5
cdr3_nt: TGCGCCAGCAGCTTGGCCCTAGCGGGCCAAGAGACCCAGTACTTC
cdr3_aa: CASSLALAGQETQYF

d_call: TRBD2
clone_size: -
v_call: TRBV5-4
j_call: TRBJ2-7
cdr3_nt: TGTGCCAGCAGCGTTAGCGGGGGGCGTTACGAGCAGTACTTC
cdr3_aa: CASSVSGGRYEQYF

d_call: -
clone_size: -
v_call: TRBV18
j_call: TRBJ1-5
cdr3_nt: TGTGCCAGCTCACTAATAGGGGCACGTCAGCCCCAGCATTTT
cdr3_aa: CASSLIGARQPQHF

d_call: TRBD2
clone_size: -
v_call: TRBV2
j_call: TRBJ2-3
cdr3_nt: TGTGCCAGCAGTGAATCTCTCGGGGCGGGGGGGTTGAGCACAGATACGCAGTATTTT
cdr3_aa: CASSESLGAGGLSTDTQYF

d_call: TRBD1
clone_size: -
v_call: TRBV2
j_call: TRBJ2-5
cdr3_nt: TGTGCCAGCAGTAAAACGTGGGACAGCCAAGAGACCCAGTACTTC
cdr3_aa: CASSKTWDSQETQYF

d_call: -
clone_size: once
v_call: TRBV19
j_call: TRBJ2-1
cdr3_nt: TGTGCCAGTAGTATAGAAGGGGGGGCCTACAATGAGCAGTTCTTC
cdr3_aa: CASSIEGGAYNEQFF

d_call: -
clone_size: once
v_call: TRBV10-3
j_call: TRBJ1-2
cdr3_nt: TGTGCCATCAGTGAGTCGAGGGCAGTGGGTTATGGCTACACCTTC
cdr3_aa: CAISESRAVGYGYTF

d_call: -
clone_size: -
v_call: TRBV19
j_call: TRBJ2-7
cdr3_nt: TGTGCCAGTAGCCCGGATGAGGGGGCGGGGGGCTACGAGCAGTACTTC
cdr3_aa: CASSPDEGAGGYEQYF

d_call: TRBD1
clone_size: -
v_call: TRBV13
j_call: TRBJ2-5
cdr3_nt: TGTGCCAGCAGGATCGGGACAGGGGGTCCGGGAGAGACCCAGTACTTC
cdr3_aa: CASRIGTGGPGETQYF

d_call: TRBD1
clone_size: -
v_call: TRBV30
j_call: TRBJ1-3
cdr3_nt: TGTGCCTGGAGTGGGACAGGGGCTGGAAACACCATATATTTT
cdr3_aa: CAWSGTGAGNTIYF

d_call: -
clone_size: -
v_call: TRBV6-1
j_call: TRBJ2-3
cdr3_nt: TGTGCCAGCCGGACAGCTAGCACAGATACGCAGTATTTT
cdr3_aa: CASRTASTDTQYF

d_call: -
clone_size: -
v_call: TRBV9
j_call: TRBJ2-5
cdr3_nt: TGTGCCAGCAGCGTGAGGGGGGGCCAAGAGACCCAGTACTTC
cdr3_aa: CASSVRGGQETQYF

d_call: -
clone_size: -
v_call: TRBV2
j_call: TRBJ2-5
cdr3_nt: TGTGCCAGCAGTGGAGGAGAGCAAGAGACCCAGTACTTC
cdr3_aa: CASSGGEQETQYF

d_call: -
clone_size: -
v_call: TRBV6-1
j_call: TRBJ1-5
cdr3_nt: TGTGCCAGCAGGGACCGGGACACACGCAATCAGCCCCAGCATTTT
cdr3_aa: CASRDRDTRNQPQHF

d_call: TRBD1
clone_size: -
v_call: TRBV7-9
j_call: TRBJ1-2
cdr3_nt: TGTGCCAGCAGCAAGGGCAGGGGGCCTAACTATGGCTACACCTTC
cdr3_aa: CASSKGRGPNYGYTF

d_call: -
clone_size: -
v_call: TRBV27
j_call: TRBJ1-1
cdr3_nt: TGTGCCAGCAGTTTTCGAACTATCCAGGGGGCTTTCTTT
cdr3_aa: CASSFRTIQGAFF

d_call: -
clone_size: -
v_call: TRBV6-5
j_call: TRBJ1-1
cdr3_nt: TGTGCCAGCAGTTACCGGGGGAACACTGAAGCTTTCTTT
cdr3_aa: CASSYRGNTEAFF

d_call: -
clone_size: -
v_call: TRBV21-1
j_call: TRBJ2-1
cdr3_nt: TGTGCCAGCAGGCCCGGTCCAGCGGGGAGCCCCCATGAGCAGTTCTTC
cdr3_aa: CASRPGPAGSPHEQFF